The next 5 T cell receptor beta chains were all read from a single sample in a study of CD8 T cells in Susac syndrome. Reverse transcription used about 0.45 to 1 ug RNA and random hexamers. One entry per CDR3 protein, called by TCRdb with MiXCR from the immunoSEQ multiplex PCR reads. The sample lists some 110,000 distinct CDR3 sequences, roughly 95% occurring once. The sample consisted of CD4+ T cells from PBMCs. All receptors derive from a human donor with Susac syndrome.

The chain combines TRBV6-6 with TRBJ1-2, with D hard to call. There are 12 residues in the CDR3. Germline CDR1 reads MNHNY; CDR2 reads SVGAGI (reference sequence). V was pared by 6 bases and J by 8 bases, with 13 bases between. CDR3 bases: TGTGCCAGCAGGGGCGGGGAACAGGGCTACACCTTC. It translates to CASRGGEQGYTF.

This rearrangement joins TRBV30 to TRBJ1-1; D call uncertain. CDR3 length: 13 residues. Looked up from germline, CDR1 is GTSNPN and CDR2 is SVGIG (reference sequence). Trimming cost V 3 bases and J 0 bases, with 8 bases left between them. CDR3 sequence reads: CAWSYSMNTEAFF. DNA of the CDR3: TGTGCCTGGAGCTACAGCATGAACACTGAAGCTTTCTTT.

CDR3 region: CASTLTGVYTEAFF. CDR3 DNA sequence: TGTGCCAGCACCCTGACAGGGGTCTACACTGAAGCTTTCTTT. The genes are TRBV11-1 and TRBJ1-1; 8 bases agree with TRBD1. The CDR3 covers 14 residues. The germline V gene encodes CDR1 SGHAT and CDR2 FQDESV (reference sequence). J lost 3 bases, V lost 7 bases, and 7 bases had no gene match.

The V and J genes are TRBV29-1 and TRBJ2-5, with D uncertain. With 8 bases removed from V and 0 bases from J, the gap between germline ends came to 10 bases. The CDR3 runs to 12 residues. The germline V gene has CDR1 SQVTM and CDR2 ANQGSEA. The CDR3 DNA is TGCAGCTCAATCTCCTACCAAGAGACCCAGTACTTC. Its translation is CSSISYQETQYF.

The chain joins TRBV20-1 to TRBJ2-1, with D hard to call. Per the germline V gene, CDR1 is DFQATT and CDR2 is SNEGSKA (reference sequence). The CDR3 length is 13 residues. Trimming removed 0 bases at V and 5 bases at J, with 8 bases between. This chain's CDR3 is CSARDPHHNEQFF. The CDR3 DNA reads as TGCAGTGCTAGAGATCCCCATCACAATGAGCAGTTCTTC.